The T cell receptor beta chain described here comes from a study of PD-1 blockade in classical Hodgkin lymphoma. General study results and limits: Why the repertoires differ is still unclear, perhaps disease activity or prior therapy. Complete responders matched newly diagnosed patients in baseline diversity. By C4D1, diversity of CD4+ TCRs had risen significantly, whereas that of CD8+ TCRs had not.

Every one of the patients relapsed after autologous stem cell transplantation (brentuximab vedotin exposure was variable). Germline values: CDR1 LGHNA, CDR2 YSLEER. The CDR3 consists of 15 residues. Trimming left V 5 bases short and J 6 bases short, with 16 bases between. The data were produced by immunoSEQ multiplex PCR, yet TCRdb's version contains in-frame clones alone and is incomplete. The profile covers fewer than 25,000 clones, with more than 80% appearing a single time and around 12% taken by the ten largest. A word on this clone: Its antigen remains unknown.

The chain combines TRBV4-3 with TRBJ2-2; D is unresolved. The sequences come from peripheral blood mononuclear cells (PBMCs), collected before the second cycle of nivolumab. This TCR was sampled from a human donor with classical Hodgkin lymphoma. The CDR3 DNA reads as TGCGCCAGCAGCATCATGAGTGTTGTCCCCGGGGAGCTGTTTTTT. Protein: CASSIMSVVPGELFF.